This entry concerns a single T cell receptor (beta chain). Antigen: not known. TCRdb keeps only in-frame clones here, not all; method: immunoSEQ multiplex PCR. This table holds 2 million to 2.5 million clones, 92% found once. This sample was included in a study of shared clonotypes between healthy human individuals. General study findings and limits: Relative to memory subsets, naive subsets generally showed larger estimated richness. Collection of samples was limited to blood; tissue repertoires likely differ.

CDR3 length: 15 amino acids. V lost 3 bases and J lost 4, with 13 bases in between. Germline V CDR1 and CDR2: SGHNT, YYREEE (reference sequence). The specimen sequenced was naive CD4+ T cells from PBMCs. Subset specified: CD45RA+ positively selected. The receptor comes from a man between 18 and 29 years old in good health. Some clones in this sample may be carry-over from other donors' samples. The chain carries TRBV5-4 and TRBJ2-2; TRBD1 or TRBD2 may be the D gene (5 bases each). In DNA, the CDR3 is TGTGCCAGCAGCTCGGCTCGGGACCGCACCGGGGAGCTGTTTTTT. The encoded protein is CASSSARDRTGELFF. The variable domain in full, with the rest retrieved from reference TRBV5-4 and TRBJ2-2, is ETGVTQSPTHLIKTRGQQVTLRCSSQSGHNTVSWYQQALGQGPQFIFQYYREEENGRGNFPPRFSGLQFPNYSSELNVNALELDDSALYLCASSSARDRTGELFFGEGSRLTVL.